Described below is a single TCR beta chain sequence and its context. The antigen is unknown. Time point meaning: pre-sensitization, week 0. Treatment described: therapeutic diphenylcyclopropenone sensitization with weekly scalp DPC. Library construction involved attaching unique molecular identifiers to individual cDNA molecules, which allowed quantitative, reproducible TCR counting. TCRdb reanalysed the RACE reads using MiXCR and keeps one entry per CDR3 protein. The data contain 90,000 or so distinct CDR3 sequences, 8.5% of them singletons. Germline-derived CDR1 and CDR2 are KGHDR and SFDVKD. V lost 1 base and J lost 4, with 13 bases in between. This CDR3 has 16 residues. The data were obtained in a study of human T cells and chemical hapten exposure. Overall study results and limits: Expanded TCR sets contained significantly more large CDR3 similarity clusters than controls.

The sequencing here drew on whole blood, taken in connection with sensitization to the hapten diphenylcyclopropenone (DPC). J is TRBJ2-1 and V is TRBV24-1; D not resolved. The TCR originated in a man in his forties with alopecia areata. Some clones in this sample may be carry-over from other donors' samples. CDR3 in DNA: TGTGCCACCAGTGATTTTGGGCCTGGAGCATACAATGAGCAGTTCTTC. It codes for CATSDFGPGAYNEQFF.